Each of the 20 T cell receptor beta chains below was sequenced from the same sample in a study of blood T cell repertoires in COVID-19. Assay used: immunoSEQ multiplex PCR; TCRdb lists only in-frame clones, some missing. The sample contains approximately 40,000 clones, approximately 90% of which appear only once. Material: peripheral blood. The receptors originated from a woman older than 75 in a cohort sampled during active or convalescent COVID-19.

The chain joins TRBV29-1 to TRBJ2-1; 7 bases fit TRBD1. V lost 5 bases to trimming and J lost 7 bases; unmatched junction nucleotides: 5. CDR1 SQVTM and CDR2 ANQGSEA come from the germline V gene. This CDR3 is built from 12 residues. The CDR3 spells CSVLGTDNEQFF. The CDR3 DNA reads TGCAGCGTTCTAGGGACAGATAATGAGCAGTTCTTC.

The chain recombines TRBV27 with TRBJ1-1; TRBD1 might be the D (5 bases). The V and J ends lost 7 bases and 5 bases respectively, with 17 bases between them. The germline gives CDR1 MNHEY, CDR2 SMNVEV (reference sequence). The CDR3 length is 14 residues. The CDR3 protein is CASTPTGAGTEAFF. The CDR3 nucleotides read TGTGCCAGCACCCCAACGGGAGCAGGGACTGAAGCTTTCTTT.

The chain carries TRBV6-1 and TRBJ2-3; D is perhaps TRBD2 (6 bases). The length of the CDR3 is 17 residues. The germline V gene encodes CDR1 MNHNS and CDR2 SASEGT. Trimming left V 2 bases short and J 2 bases short, with 17 bases between. CDR3 sequence (DNA): TGTGCCAGCAGTGAATGGTCGGGGAGGACGTACACAGATACGCAGTATTTT. Its protein product is CASSEWSGRTYTDTQYF.

This chain joins TRBV4-3 and TRBJ1-2, with D maybe TRBD1 (5 bases). Germline-derived CDR1 and CDR2 are LGHNA and YSLEER. V lost 0 bases, J lost 4 bases, and 12 bases lay in between. CDR3 size: 15 residues. The CDR3 spells CASSQDLGRGYGYTF. In DNA, the CDR3 is TGCGCCAGCAGCCAAGATCTTGGTAGGGGCTATGGCTACACCTTC.

The V call is TRBV11-2, the J call TRBJ2-5; TRBD2 agrees at 12 bases. Germline V CDR1 and CDR2: SGHAT, FQNNGV. This CDR3 region has 15 residues. The junction had 6 bases not matched to a gene; V was cut back by 5 bases and J by 5 bases. For the CDR3, the DNA is TGTGCCAGCAGCACGCGACTAGCGGGGGTGGAGACCCAGTACTTC. It specifies CASSTRLAGVETQYF.

The V and J genes are TRBV11-2 and TRBJ2-6; D is perhaps TRBD2 (5 bases). CDR1 SGHAT and CDR2 FQNNGV come from the germline V gene. Between the trimmed V and J ends, which lost 1 base and 3 bases, there was a span of 10 bases. The CDR3 length is 16 residues. CDR3 in amino acids: CASSLGSGVGANVLTF. In DNA form, the CDR3 reads TGTGCCAGCAGCTTAGGGTCCGGGGTTGGGGCCAACGTCCTGACTTTC. The whole variable domain, remainder taken from reference TRBV11-2 and TRBJ2-6, is EAGVAQSPRYKIIEKRQSVAFWCNPISGHATLYWYQQILGQGPKLLIQFQNNGVVDDSQLPKDRFSAERLKGVDSTLKIQPAKLEDSAVYLCASSLGSGVGANVLTFGAGSRLTVL.

The chain combines TRBV4-3 with TRBJ1-6, with D maybe TRBD1 (6 bases). There are 21 residues in the CDR3. Trimming took 0 bases from V and 4 from J, leaving 25 bases between them. Germline V gene data show CDR1 as LGHNA and CDR2 as YSLEER. The CDR3 region is CASSQEASVGRGHLYNSPLHF. Written as DNA, the CDR3 is TGCGCCAGCAGCCAAGAGGCCTCTGTGGGGAGGGGACATCTTTATAATTCACCCCTCCACTTT.

The chain employs TRBV9 and TRBJ1-2; 7 nucleotides align to TRBD1. Germline V lookup: CDR1 SGDLS, CDR2 YYNGEE. The CDR3 spans 14 residues. The V and J ends lost 2 bases and 0 bases, in that order; junction bases with no gene match: 1. This CDR3 reads CASSVGTANYGYTF. Written as DNA, the CDR3 is TGTGCCAGCAGCGTGGGGACAGCTAACTATGGCTACACCTTC.

The chain combines TRBV7-2 with TRBJ1-2; weak D call: TRBD1 (5 bases). Germline CDR1 and CDR2: SGHTA and FQGNSA. This CDR3 has 14 amino acids. Trimming left V 5 bases short and J 5 bases short, with 15 bases between. CDR3 coding DNA: TGTGCCAGCAGCCCGCGGGACGGGGGATATGGCTACACCTTC. This sequence encodes CASSPRDGGYGYTF.

This clone was recorded once. The chain combines TRBV7-2 with TRBJ1-1; no definite D call. The CDR3 runs to 12 residues. Germline assignment: CDR1 SGHTA and CDR2 FQGNSA. V shed 1 base and J shed 5 bases, with 5 bases lying between them. The CDR3 reads CASSLGATEAFF. The CDR3 DNA follows: TGTGCCAGCAGCTTAGGGGCGACTGAAGCTTTCTTT.

The genes are TRBV27 and TRBJ2-2, with 9 bases identical to TRBD2. The V gene's germline CDR1 is MNHEY and CDR2 SMNVEV (reference sequence). Trimming cost V 8 bases and J 4 bases; bases outside gene matches: 11. The CDR3 spans 16 residues. The CDR3 DNA reads TGTGCCAGCTCGCCCATAGCGGGAGAGGGCACCGGGGAGCTGTTTTTT. Translation gives CASSPIAGEGTGELFF.

The CDR3 region is CAISDSGSSYNEQFF. CDR3 coding DNA: TGTGCCATCAGTGATAGCGGGAGTTCCTACAATGAGCAGTTCTTC. This chain links TRBV10-3 with TRBJ2-1; the match to TRBD2 covers 9 bases. The V segment lost 3 bases and the J segment 1 base; nucleotides outside the gene matches: 1. Germline V gene data show CDR1 as ENHRY and CDR2 as SYGVKD. This CDR3 has 15 residues.

V and J are TRBV9 and TRBJ1-1; 8 nucleotides line up with TRBD1. Trimming took 0 bases from V and 6 from J; bases not matched to a gene: 7. Germline values: CDR1 SGDLS, CDR2 YYNGEE. This CDR3 is built from 15 residues. The CDR3 loop is CASSVEGQGVSEAFF. Here the CDR3 DNA reads TGTGCCAGCAGCGTAGAAGGACAGGGTGTCTCTGAAGCTTTCTTT.

This clone was observed once. This chain connects TRBV10-3 to TRBJ1-5; a possible D gene is TRBD1 (5 bases). This CDR3 comprises 17 residues. Per the germline V gene, CDR1 is ENHRY and CDR2 is SYGVKD. Trimming took 0 bases from V and 0 from J, leaving 12 bases between them. CDR3 loop: CAISESGGTDSNQPQHF. As DNA, the CDR3 is TGTGCCATCAGTGAGTCGGGAGGGACGGATAGCAATCAGCCCCAGCATTTT.

The V and J genes are TRBV20-1 and TRBJ2-3; 9 nucleotides line up with TRBD2. The CDR3 spans 17 residues. Germline CDR1 and CDR2: DFQATT and SNEGSKA (reference sequence). V lost 3 bases to trimming and J lost 1 base; unmatched junction nucleotides: 11. This chain's CDR3 is CSASLPLAGKGTDTQYF. CDR3 bases: TGCAGTGCTAGTCTCCCCCTAGCGGGGAAAGGCACAGATACGCAGTATTTT.

The chain links TRBV11-2 to TRBJ1-4; 7 bases line up with TRBD1. The CDR3 totals 17 residues. The trim removed 5 bases at V and 0 bases at J, leaving 9 bases unmatched. Germline assignment: CDR1 SGHAT and CDR2 FQNNGV. CDR3 loop: CASSLQGQPATNEKLFF. CDR3 nucleotides: TGTGCCAGCAGCCTCCAGGGACAGCCTGCAACTAATGAAAAACTGTTTTTT.

This chain joins TRBV4-1 and TRBJ2-2; D possibly corresponds to TRBD1 (5 bases). This CDR3 is 13 amino acids long. Germline CDR1 is MGHRA and CDR2 is YSYEKL. With 0 bases removed from V and 8 bases from J, the gap between germline ends came to 7 bases. The CDR3 DNA sequence: TGCGCCAGCAGCCAAGAGTCAGGGGGGGAGCTGTTTTTT. It translates to CASSQESGGELFF.

This chain uses TRBV9 with TRBJ1-2, with D possibly being TRBD1 (5 bases). The germline V gene has CDR1 SGDLS and CDR2 YYNGEE. The CDR3 is made up of 14 amino acids. V shed 0 bases and J shed 5 bases, with 11 bases lying between them. The CDR3 DNA reads TGTGCCAGCAGCGTAGACCAGGGAACGTATGGCTACACCTTC. Translation gives CASSVDQGTYGYTF. The full variable domain, completed using reference TRBV9 and TRBJ1-2, is DSGVTQTPKHLITATGQRVTLRCSPRSGDLSVYWYQQSLDQGLQFLIQYYNGEERAKGNILERFSAQQFPDLHSELNLSSLELGDSALYFCASSVDQGTYGYTFGSGTRLTVV.

This clone occurred a few times. The chain has TRBV3-1 (or the pseudogene TRBV3-2) and TRBJ1-6, with a weak D call TRBD1 (6 bases). CDR1 is LGHDT, CDR2 YNNKEL, per germline (reference sequence). This CDR3 region has 17 residues. Deletions cut 2 bases from V and 2 bases from J, with 13 bases between. CDR3 DNA sequence: TGTGCCAGCAGCCAAATCCCCCAGGGGACCTATAATTCACCCCTCCACTTT. Translated: CASSQIPQGTYNSPLHF.

The chain couples TRBV5-6 to TRBJ2-1; 8 bases match TRBD2. The CDR3 is 15 residues long. V lost 0 bases, J lost 6 bases, and 5 bases stayed unmatched. Per germline, CDR1 SGHDT and CDR2 YYEEEE. The CDR3 DNA sequence: TGTGCCAGCAGCTTGGACGGGGGGGCTCGCAATGAGCAGTTCTTC. Its protein is CASSLDGGARNEQFF.